The clone carrying this T cell receptor beta chain appeared a single time. These data originate in a study of blood T cell repertoires in COVID-19. Looking at the study overall: The United States, Italy and Spain were the sources of the acute and convalescent COVID-19 samples. PBMCs, B-cell-depleted T cells, or T cells were the source of the cDNA or gDNA that made up the material.

Original processing notes: Estimated nucleated cell counts came from reference gene primer amplification. Sequenced by immunoSEQ multiplex PCR; TCRdb stores in-frame clones only, minus some. D and trimming were read from the DNA, whereas the V and J calls and clone size are those reported in that table. The table lists around 130,000 clones, 86% of them singletons. Germline CDR1 SEHNR, CDR2 FQNEAQ (reference sequence). The CDR3 spans 14 residues. V was pared by 5 bases and J by 3 bases, with 11 bases between. The TCR sequence derives from a man aged 40-55 years with acute or convalescent COVID-19. The sample consisted of peripheral blood. The genes are TRBV7-9 and TRBJ1-5; perhaps TRBD1 as D (6 bases). This chain's CDR3 is CASSQQGNNQPQHF. The CDR3 DNA sequence: TGTGCCAGCAGCCAACAGGGAAACAATCAGCCCCAGCATTTT.